This T cell receptor beta chain was observed in a study of T cell responses to AZD1222 COVID-19 vaccine. Study background: Recipients boosted at about 4 weeks or about 12 weeks are pooled.

Germline assignment: CDR1 MNHNY and CDR2 SVGAGI (reference sequence). The CDR3 length is 16 residues. J lost 5 bases, V lost 5 bases, and 7 bases had no gene match. Only in-frame clones appear in the TCRdb table, and some are missing; sequencing was by immunoSEQ multiplex PCR. Counted here are tens of thousands of clones, approximately 91% occurring once; the ten biggest clones make up approximately 10%. Notes on the study in general: Clonal diversity may have been underestimated in mostly white British donors. At baseline, seropositivity was found in only a handful of AZD1222 recipients.

This clone was detected a few times. Antigen: not known. This chain joins TRBV6-6 and TRBJ2-2; TRBD1 matches at 11 bases. The sequences come from peripheral blood, collected on day 0 of AZD1222 vaccination. The clonotype comes from an adult in good health. The CDR3: CASSRPDRGRTGELFF. Here the CDR3 DNA reads TGTGCCAGCAGTAGGCCGGACAGGGGGCGAACCGGGGAGCTGTTTTTT.